The 19 T cell receptor beta chains below all came from one sample that was sequenced in a study of CD8+ T cells in alopecia areata. Isolated RNA was reverse transcribed into cDNA used as the sequencing template. The table came from immunoSEQ multiplex PCR; TCRdb's copy has only in-frame clones and leaves some out. The sample has around 98,000 clones, about 45% seen once. The sequenced material came from CD4+ T cells sorted from blood. The receptors stem from a human donor with alopecia areata.

This chain links TRBV29-1 with TRBJ2-1, with D uncertain. Trimming removed 6 bases at V and 0 bases at J, with 15 bases between. The CDR3 contains 15 residues. Per germline, CDR1 SQVTM and CDR2 ANQGSEA. The CDR3 region is CSVLKGESSYNEQFF. In DNA, the CDR3 is TGCAGCGTCTTGAAGGGTGAGAGCTCCTACAATGAGCAGTTCTTC.

The gene calls are TRBV20-1 and TRBJ2-5; the D is unclear. Germline lookup yields CDR1 DFQATT and CDR2 SNEGSKA (reference sequence). This CDR3 region has 11 residues. Trimming stripped 6 bases from V and 5 bases from J, with 10 bases between. The CDR3 loop reads CSAVPEETQYF. Here the CDR3 DNA reads TGCAGTGCCGTGCCCGAGGAGACCCAGTACTTC.

This sequence joins TRBV5-5 and TRBJ2-3; D remains unclear. V lost 2 bases and J 6 bases, leaving 10 bases between the germline ends. Germline V gives CDR1 SGHKS, CDR2 YYEKEE (reference sequence). This CDR3 has 13 residues. As DNA, the CDR3 is TGTGCCAGCAGCTTAGTCAACTGGGATACGCAGTATTTT. As protein: CASSLVNWDTQYF.

The gene calls are TRBV29-1 and TRBJ1-4, with a possible D match to TRBD1 (5 bases). The germline V gene has CDR1 SQVTM and CDR2 ANQGSEA. V lost 3 bases, J lost 10 bases, and 18 bases lay in between. The CDR3 sequence is 14 residues long. The CDR3: CSVEYGAGIGKLFF. The CDR3, as DNA: TGCAGCGTTGAGTATGGAGCAGGGATCGGAAAACTGTTTTTT.

This chain connects TRBV7-9 to TRBJ1-2; 8 bases line up with TRBD1. CDR1 and CDR2 from the germline V gene are SEHNR and FQNEAQ (reference sequence). V lost 5 bases and J lost 8; bases outside the gene matches: 10. The CDR3 covers 14 residues. DNA of the CDR3: TGTGCCAGCAGCCACGATGCAGGGGGCGGGGGCTACACCTTC. Translated, it gives CASSHDAGGGGYTF.

The chain combines TRBV28 with TRBJ2-3, with TRBD2 matching 8 bases. Germline values: CDR1 MDHEN, CDR2 SYDVKM. The CDR3 length is 19 residues. The junction had 21 bases not matched to a gene; V was cut back by 7 bases and J by 3 bases. CDR3 in amino acids: CASTFFRQRSAGGTDTQYF. The CDR3 DNA reads as TGTGCCAGCACCTTCTTTCGACAGCGGAGTGCGGGAGGTACAGATACGCAGTATTTT.

This sequence joins TRBV28 and TRBJ1-2; no clear D. The CDR3 has 13 amino acids. Germline CDR1 is MDHEN and CDR2 is SYDVKM. The V end lost 5 bases, the J end lost 8 bases, and 15 bases lay between the germline ends. DNA for the CDR3: TGTGCCAGCAGTCCCTCCCACTTACCGGGCTACACCTTC. Translated, it gives CASSPSHLPGYTF.

This clone was picked up one time. J is TRBJ2-7 and V is TRBV5-1, with D unresolved. Germline loops: CDR1 SGHRS, CDR2 YFSETQ. V lost 4 bases and J lost 3, with 5 bases in between. This CDR3 has 11 residues. CDR3 region: CASSDNYEQYF. CDR3 sequence (DNA): TGCGCCAGCAGCGACAACTACGAGCAGTACTTC.

This rearrangement joins TRBV6-6 to TRBJ1-6; D is ambiguous. The CDR3 length is 12 residues. In germline, CDR1 is MNHNY, CDR2 SVGAGI (reference sequence). V was trimmed by 5 bases and J by 5 bases, leaving 4 bases between them. CDR3 protein: CASSHNNSPLHF. CDR3 DNA: TGTGCCAGCAGTCATAATAATTCACCCCTCCACTTT.

The rearrangement links TRBV10-1 to TRBJ2-1; 10 bases fit TRBD2. V was pared by 6 bases and J by 5 bases, with 4 bases of the junction left unmatched. Germline-derived CDR1 and CDR2 are WNHNN and SYGVQD (reference sequence). The CDR3 extends over 14 amino acids. The CDR3 DNA follows: TGCGCCAGCAGAGGGACTAGCGCCCACAATGAGCAGTTCTTC. Translated, it gives CASRGTSAHNEQFF.

This chain links TRBV18 with TRBJ2-7; 10 bases are a match to TRBD1. Looked up from germline, CDR1 is KGHSH and CDR2 is LQKENI. The CDR3 sequence is 14 residues long. The junction had 9 bases not matched to a gene; V was cut back by 8 bases and J by 5 bases. The CDR3: CASTWTGGYDEQYF. The CDR3 DNA reads TGTGCCAGCACGTGGACAGGGGGGTATGACGAGCAGTACTTC.

The V gene is TRBV28, the J gene TRBJ2-7; no definite D call. V lost 5 bases and J 0 bases, leaving 11 bases between the germline ends. This CDR3 is 14 amino acids long. Germline V CDR1 and CDR2: MDHEN, SYDVKM. In nucleotides, the CDR3 is TGTGCCAGCAGTAAACCGGACGGCTCCTACGAGCAGTACTTC. As protein: CASSKPDGSYEQYF.

The CDR3 bases are TGTGCCAGCAGTGAACAAAAGGGCCAGCCCCAGCATTTT. It encodes CASSEQKGQPQHF. V gene TRBV25-1 combines with J gene TRBJ1-5; D is uncertain. CDR1 and CDR2 from the germline V gene are MGHDK and SYGVNS. The CDR3 sequence is 13 residues long. The V and J ends lost 2 bases and 7 bases respectively, with 9 bases between them.

The gene calls are TRBV7-2 and TRBJ2-7, with a possible D match to TRBD1 (6 bases). CDR1 is SGHTA and CDR2 is FQGNSA in the germline V gene. The CDR3 is 14 amino acids. Trimming pared 4 bases from V and 1 base from J, leaving 11 bases between. CDR3 sequence (DNA): TGTGCCAGCAGCTCAAGCACAGGGTCCTACGAGCAGTACTTC. It specifies CASSSSTGSYEQYF.

The chain's CDR3 is CASTRRQGYGEQFF. CDR3 nucleotide sequence: TGTGCCAGCACCAGACGGCAGGGTTACGGTGAGCAGTTCTTC. The chain carries TRBV2 and TRBJ2-1; maybe TRBD1 (5 bases). Looked up from germline, CDR1 is SNHLY and CDR2 is FYNNEI. The CDR3 length is 14 residues. Between the trimmed V and J ends, which lost 7 bases and 9 bases, there was a span of 19 bases.

Written as DNA, the CDR3 is TGCAGCGCCCGGCGGGGCTCAGGCTTGGAGACCCAGTACTTC. It is translated as CSARRGSGLETQYF. The chain employs TRBV29-1 and TRBJ2-5, with a possible D match to TRBD2 (6 bases). The germline gives CDR1 SQVTM, CDR2 ANQGSEA. With 7 bases removed from V and 5 bases from J, the gap between germline ends came to 20 bases. The CDR3 consists of 14 residues.

This clone was detected a few times. The chain carries TRBV4-3 and TRBJ2-1; unclear D gene. CDR1 and CDR2 from the germline V gene are LGHNA and YSLEER. Trimming cost V 4 bases and J 8 bases, with 12 bases left between them. The CDR3 loop spans 13 amino acids. The CDR3 protein is CASSPPARDEQFF. CDR3 bases: TGCGCCAGCAGCCCCCCCGCAAGGGATGAGCAGTTCTTC.

This rearrangement joins TRBV29-1 to TRBJ1-2; 7 bases are a match to TRBD1. CDR3 length: 14 residues. CDR1 is SQVTM, CDR2 ANQGSEA, per germline. Trimming cost V 7 bases and J 6 bases; bases outside gene matches: 14. CDR3 sequence reads: CSGREGAFENGYTF. CDR3 coding DNA: TGCAGCGGTAGAGAGGGGGCTTTTGAAAATGGCTACACCTTC.

CDR3 region: CASSLDRLSSYEQYF. CDR3 DNA sequence: TGTGCCAGCAGCTTAGACAGATTGAGCTCCTACGAGCAGTACTTC. The rearrangement joins TRBV7-2 to TRBJ2-7; D remains ambiguous. Trimming shortened V by 1 base and J by 0 bases, and 10 bases separated the two germline ends. The CDR3 is 15 amino acids. CDR1 SGHTA and CDR2 FQGNSA come from the germline V gene.